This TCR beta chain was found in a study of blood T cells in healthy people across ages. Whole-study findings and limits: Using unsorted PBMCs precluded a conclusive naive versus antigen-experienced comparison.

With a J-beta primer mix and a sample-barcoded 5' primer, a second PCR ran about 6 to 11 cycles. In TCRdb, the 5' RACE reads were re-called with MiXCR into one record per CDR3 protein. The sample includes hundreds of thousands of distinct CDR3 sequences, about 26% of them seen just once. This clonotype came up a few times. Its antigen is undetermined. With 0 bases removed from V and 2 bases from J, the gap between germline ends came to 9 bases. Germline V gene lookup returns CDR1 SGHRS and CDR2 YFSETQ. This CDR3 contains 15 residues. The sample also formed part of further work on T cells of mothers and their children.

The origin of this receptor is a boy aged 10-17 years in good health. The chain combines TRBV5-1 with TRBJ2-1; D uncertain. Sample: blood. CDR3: CASSLGASAYNEQFF. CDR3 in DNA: TGCGCCAGCAGCTTGGGGGCAAGCGCCTACAATGAGCAGTTCTTC.